These 16 T cell receptor beta chains originate from one sample sequenced in a study of T cell clonality in common variable immunodeficiency. Study-wide points: Fewer deletions and N-nucleotide insertions were reportedly seen in common variable immunodeficiency TCR beta sequences.

Their antigen targets remain unknown. The assay was immunoSEQ multiplex PCR, and TCRdb's table has in-frame clones only and misses some. This sample carries about 23,000 clones, none of them present only once. The material sequenced was peripheral blood mononuclear cells. These receptors came from a human donor with common variable immunodeficiency.

Details on this clone: The CDR3 end falls 3 residues outside the read, so it is completed with the germline J gene. This chain joins TRBV18 and TRBJ1-1; TRBD1 might be the D (6 bases). Germline V gene lookup returns CDR1 KGHSH and CDR2 LQKENI. V was cut by 3 bases and J by 3 bases, with 14 bases left in between. This CDR3 spans 15 amino acids. The part of the CDR3 DNA that was read is TGTGCCAGCTCACCCACAGGAGGGGGGGACACTGAA. It yields the protein CASSPTGGGDTE. The full-length CDR3 reads as CASSPTGGGDTEAFF.

This clone was found many times. The read ends 3 residues early relative to the CDR3; the germline J gene fills the gap. The chain uses TRBV6-1 and TRBJ2-2; TRBD1 matches 8 bases. CDR1 MNHNS and CDR2 SASEGT come from the germline V gene. Losses at the gene ends were 4 bases for V and 3 bases for J; bases not matched to a gene: 7. CDR3 length: 16 residues. CDR3 DNA, as far as it was read: TGTGCCAGCAGTGTCCCGGGACAGGAAGACACCGGGGAG. Encoded protein: CASSVPGQEDTGE. The entire CDR3 sequence reads CASSVPGQEDTGELFF.

In regard to this clone: Coverage ceases 3 residues before the CDR3 finishes, and the germline J gene fills in the end. The chain is built from TRBV18 and TRBJ1-1; D remains unclear. Germline loops: CDR1 KGHSH, CDR2 LQKENI. Trimming left V 4 bases short and J 2 bases short, with 17 bases between. There are 16 residues in the CDR3. Here the CDR3 reads CASSLINEGSNTEAFF. Partial CDR3 DNA: TGTGCCAGCTCACTGATTAACGAAGGCAGTAACACTGAA.

This clone was counted only a few times. The read ends 3 residues early relative to the CDR3; the germline J gene fills the gap. The chain links TRBV2 to TRBJ2-6; 8 bases match TRBD1. The CDR3 covers 16 residues. Germline CDR1 and CDR2: SNHLY and FYNNEI. The V gene end was trimmed by 3 bases and the J gene end by 3 bases; junction bases not matched to a gene: 4. The CDR3 bases that were read are TGTGCCAGCAGTGATACCACAGGGGGTGGGGCCAACGTC. Its protein product is CASSDTTGGGANV. The full CDR3 protein reads CASSDTTGGGANVLTF. Using reference TRBV2 and TRBJ2-6 for the parts outside the CDR3, the full variable domain is EPEVTQTPSHQVTQMGQEVILRCVPISNHLYFYWYRQILGQKVEFLVSFYNNEISEKSEIFDDQFSVERPDGSNFTLKIRSTKLEDSAMYFCASSDTTGGGANVLTFGAGSRLTVL.

Ten or more counts support this clone. The read gets to within 3 residues of the CDR3 end, and the germline J gene fills in the rest. This chain uses TRBV7-8 with TRBJ2-7; no firm D call. Trimming left V 4 bases short and J 0 bases short, with 10 bases between. Germline V lookup: CDR1 SGHVS, CDR2 FQNEAQ. The CDR3 covers 14 residues. Partial CDR3 DNA: TGTGCCAGCAGCTCCCCTGGCACCTCCTACGAG. It is translated as CASSSPGTSYE. The full CDR3 protein is CASSSPGTSYEQYF.

Of note for this clone: The CDR3 end is not reached by the read, which stops 3 residues before it; the germline J gene fills it in. The rearrangement uses TRBV2 and TRBJ1-6; 8 bases line up with TRBD1. The germline gives CDR1 SNHLY, CDR2 FYNNEI. The CDR3 runs 15 residues. V shed 5 bases, J shed 8 bases, and the junction held 8 bases outside the gene matches. This CDR3 reads CASSRGQGFDSPLHF. CDR3 DNA, as far as it was read: TGTGCCAGCAGTCGCGGACAGGGCTTCGATTCACCC.

This clone was observed a handful of times. The CDR3 end falls 3 residues outside the read, so it is completed with the germline J gene. V usage is TRBV19 and J usage is TRBJ1-2; 7 bases fit TRBD1. This CDR3 region has 13 residues. V dropped 3 bases and J dropped 6; count of bases not matched to a gene: 4. Germline V gene lookup returns CDR1 LNHDA and CDR2 SQIVND (reference sequence). The CDR3 loop is CASSMTGSHGYTF. Incomplete CDR3 DNA: TGTGCCAGTAGTATGACAGGGAGTCATGGC.

This clone was seen repeatedly, ten times or more. The CDR3 end lies 3 residues beyond the end of the read and is filled in from the germline J gene. V usage is TRBV5-6 and J usage is TRBJ2-1; perhaps TRBD2 as D (6 bases). CDR3 length: 14 residues. From germline, CDR1 is SGHDT and CDR2 YYEEEE. The V end was cut by 3 bases, the J end by 9 bases, with 16 bases between. This CDR3 reads CASSSSGTQVEQFF. CDR3 DNA (partial): TGTGCCAGCAGCTCTTCCGGGACTCAGGTTGAG.

This clone was recorded at least ten times. The CDR3 end falls 3 residues outside the read, so it is completed with the germline J gene. J is TRBJ2-7 and V is TRBV5-1, with 12 bases fitting TRBD1. V gave up 4 bases and J gave up 5 bases; unmatched junction bases: 7. This CDR3 is 15 amino acids long. CDR1 is SGHRS and CDR2 is YFSETQ in the germline V gene. The sequenced part of the CDR3 DNA is TGCGCCAGCAGCAATCCGGGACAGGGGGCCCACGAG. This sequence encodes CASSNPGQGAHE. The entire CDR3 protein reads CASSNPGQGAHEQYF.

This clone has a handful of counts. The CDR3 is cut off 3 residues early in the read; its end comes from the germline J gene. The V and J genes are TRBV5-1 and TRBJ2-3; 10 bases align to TRBD2. This CDR3 contains 14 residues. Germline V gene data show CDR1 as SGHRS and CDR2 as YFSETQ. J lost 4 bases, V lost 1 base, and 0 bases had no gene match. CDR3: CASSLTSGADTQYF. Partial CDR3 DNA: TGCGCCAGCAGCTTGACTAGCGGGGCAGATACG.

This clone was counted ten times or more. The read gets to within 3 residues of the CDR3 end, and the germline J gene fills in the rest. The chain has TRBV7-9 and TRBJ2-3, with D perhaps TRBD1 (6 bases). The CDR3 extends over 15 amino acids. V was clipped by 6 bases and J by 2 bases, with 15 bases between them. CDR1 is SEHNR, CDR2 FQNEAQ, per germline (reference sequence). CDR3 sequence reads: CASRPTWDNTDTQYF. CDR3 bases read: TGTGCCAGCAGACCTACTTGGGACAACACAGATACG. The complete variable domain, with remaining parts taken from reference TRBV7-9 and TRBJ2-3, reads DTGVSQNPRHKITKRGQNVTFRCDPISEHNRLYWYRQTLGQGPEFLTYFQNEAQLEKSRLLSDRFSAERPKGSFSTLEIQRTEQGDSAMYLCASRPTWDNTDTQYFGPGTRLTVL.

This clone was detected ten times or more. The read ends 3 residues shy of where the CDR3 ends; the end is completed using the germline J gene. The genes are TRBV30 and TRBJ1-2, with 10 bases identical to TRBD1. Germline V lookup: CDR1 GTSNPN, CDR2 SVGIG (reference sequence). Trimming took 5 bases from V and 7 from J; bases not matched to a gene: 10. The CDR3 covers 14 residues. CDR3 bases read: TGTGCCTGGGGTAGTTTCGGGGACAGGGGTGGC. Protein sequence: CAWGSFGDRGG. The whole CDR3 is CAWGSFGDRGGYTF.

This clone has a handful of counts. The read ends 3 residues early relative to the CDR3; the germline J gene fills the gap. The chain combines TRBV7-6 with TRBJ2-1; 7 bases match TRBD1. This CDR3 contains 17 residues. The germline gives CDR1 SGHVS, CDR2 FNYEAQ. The V segment lost 0 bases and the J segment 7 bases; nucleotides outside the gene matches: 12. CDR3 in amino acids: CASSLADRALARNEQFF. CDR3 DNA, as far as it was read: TGTGCCAGCAGCTTAGCAGACAGGGCCCTAGCTAGGAATGAG.

This clone was seen only a few times. The read ends 3 residues before the CDR3 terminus; that terminus is restored from the germline J gene. This chain joins TRBV30 and TRBJ1-3; D perhaps matches TRBD1 (5 bases). The CDR3 contains 14 residues. The ends were cut back, 3 bases at V and 0 bases at J, with 9 bases in the middle. Germline V gene lookup returns CDR1 GTSNPN and CDR2 SVGIG (reference sequence). The sequenced part of the CDR3 DNA is TGTGCCTGGAGCGGCGGGGCCTCTGGAAACACC. This encodes CAWSGGASGNT. The entire CDR3 protein is CAWSGGASGNTIYF. Based on the CDR3 plus reference TRBV30 and TRBJ1-3, the full variable domain is SQTIHQWPATLVQPVGSPLSLECTVEGTSNPNLYWYRQAAGRGLQLLFYSVGIGQISSEVPQNLSASRPQDRQFILSSKKLLLSDSGFYLCAWSGGASGNTIYFGEGSWLTVV.

Ten or more counts support this clone. The CDR3 is cut off 3 residues early in the read; its end comes from the germline J gene. The chain employs TRBV7-3 and TRBJ2-2; weak D call: TRBD1 (6 bases). CDR3 length: 13 residues. V was clipped by 5 bases and J by 5 bases, with 9 bases between them. Germline V gene data show CDR1 as SGHTA and CDR2 as FQGTGA. The CDR3 bases that were read are TGTGCCAGCAGCCTACAGGGAACCGGGGAG. Protein sequence: CASSLQGTGE. The entire CDR3 sequence reads CASSLQGTGELFF. Full variable domain (missing parts from reference TRBV7-3 and TRBJ2-2): GAGVSQTPSNKVTEKGKYVELRCDPISGHTALYWYRQSLGQGPEFLIYFQGTGAADDSGLPNDRFFAVRPEGSVSTLKIQRTERGDSAVYLCASSLQGTGELFFGEGSRLTVL.

Comment on this clone: The sequence runs out 3 residues before the end of the CDR3; the remainder is reconstructed from the germline J gene. The chain links TRBV18 to TRBJ1-4, with D maybe TRBD1 (5 bases). Germline V CDR1 and CDR2: KGHSH, LQKENI. CDR3 size: 16 residues. V dropped 0 bases and J dropped 8 bases, with 16 bases sitting between them. The CDR3 region is CASSPPGQRGGEKLFF. The CDR3 bases that were read are TGTGCCAGCTCACCACCGGGGCAGAGGGGAGGAGAAAAA.